The clone carrying this T cell receptor (beta chain) has only a few counts. These data belong to a study of blood T cell repertoires in COVID-19. As for the study in general: There were acute and convalescent COVID-19 samples, and they came from the United States, Italy and Spain. PBMCs, B-cell-depleted T cells, or T cells provided the cDNA or gDNA that made up the material.

Under the authors' procedure: Amplification of reference gene primers was used by the study to estimate nucleated cell counts. Sequencing was performed with immunoSEQ multiplex PCR; in TCRdb, only in-frame clones are kept and a portion is missing. The DNA was the basis for D and trimming; V, J and clone size are from that table. Of 100,000 to 140,000 clones detected, less than 90% appear once; the ten largest clones hold around 4.4%. Germline V gives CDR1 LGHDT, CDR2 YNNKEL (reference sequence). The CDR3 extends over 15 amino acids. Trimming removed 1 base at V and 4 bases at J, with 13 bases between.

The TCR originated in a human donor in a cohort sampled during active COVID-19. Sequencing used peripheral blood. This chain connects TRBV3-1 (or the pseudogene TRBV3-2) to TRBJ1-2, with a tentative D call TRBD1 (5 bases). This chain's CDR3 is CASSQVSGGIYGYTF. For the CDR3, the DNA is TGTGCCAGCAGCCAAGTGTCCGGGGGGATCTATGGCTACACCTTC.